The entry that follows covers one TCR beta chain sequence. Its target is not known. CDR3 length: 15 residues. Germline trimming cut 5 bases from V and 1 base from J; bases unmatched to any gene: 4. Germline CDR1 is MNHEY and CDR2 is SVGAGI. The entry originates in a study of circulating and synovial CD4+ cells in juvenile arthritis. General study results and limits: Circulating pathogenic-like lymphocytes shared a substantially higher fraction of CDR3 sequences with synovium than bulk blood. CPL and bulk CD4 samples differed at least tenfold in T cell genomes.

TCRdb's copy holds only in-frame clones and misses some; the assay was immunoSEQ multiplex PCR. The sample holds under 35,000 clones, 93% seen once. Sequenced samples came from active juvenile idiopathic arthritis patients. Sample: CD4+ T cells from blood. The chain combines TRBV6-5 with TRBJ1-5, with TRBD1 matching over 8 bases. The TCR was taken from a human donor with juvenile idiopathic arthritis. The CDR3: CASSPRDRSNQPQHF. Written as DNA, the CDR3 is TGTGCCAGCAGTCCCCGGGACAGGAGCAATCAGCCCCAGCATTTT.